This T cell receptor beta chain was found in a study of shared clonotypes between healthy human individuals. The CDR3 length is 16 residues. Germline V CDR1 and CDR2: LNHNV, YYDKDF (reference sequence). Deletions cut 1 base from V and 0 bases from J, with 10 bases between. TCRdb's copy holds only in-frame clones and misses some; the assay was immunoSEQ multiplex PCR. The sample consists of 90,000 to 150,000 clones, 68% of them appearing once. Sequenced input: memory CD8+ T cells sorted from blood. Subset reported: CD45RO+ cells pooled with CCR7-negative TemRA cells. The gene calls are TRBV15 and TRBJ1-3; D uncertain. This clonotype originated in a woman in her thirties in good health. The CDR3 loop is CATSRAGPSSGNTIYF. The CDR3 DNA is TGTGCCACCAGCAGAGCAGGTCCTAGCTCTGGAAACACCATATATTTT. The entire variable domain, with the rest obtained from reference TRBV15 and TRBJ1-3, is as follows: DAMVIQNPRYQVTQFGKPVTLSCSQTLNHNVMYWYQQKSSQAPKLLFHYYDKDFNNEADTPDNFQSRRPNTSFCFLDIRSPGLGDTAMYLCATSRAGPSSGNTIYFGEGSWLTVV.